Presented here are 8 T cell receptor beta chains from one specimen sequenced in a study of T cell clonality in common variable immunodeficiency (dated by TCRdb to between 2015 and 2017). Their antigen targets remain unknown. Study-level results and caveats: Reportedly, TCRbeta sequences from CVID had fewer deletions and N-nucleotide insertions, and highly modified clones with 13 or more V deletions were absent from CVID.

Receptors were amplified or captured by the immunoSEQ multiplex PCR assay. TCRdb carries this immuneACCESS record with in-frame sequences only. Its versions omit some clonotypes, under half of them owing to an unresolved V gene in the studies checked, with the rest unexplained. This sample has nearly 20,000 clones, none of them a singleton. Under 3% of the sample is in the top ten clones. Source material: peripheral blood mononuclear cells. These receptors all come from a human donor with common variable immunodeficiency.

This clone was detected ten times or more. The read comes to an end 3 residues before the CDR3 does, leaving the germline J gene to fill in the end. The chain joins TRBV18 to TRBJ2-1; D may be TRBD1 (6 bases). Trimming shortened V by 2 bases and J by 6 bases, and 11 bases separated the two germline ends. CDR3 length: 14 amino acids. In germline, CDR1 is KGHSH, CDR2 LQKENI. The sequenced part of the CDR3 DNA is TGTGCCAGCTCACCATCCCTAGGGGGCAATGAG. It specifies CASSPSLGGNE. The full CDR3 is CASSPSLGGNEQFF.

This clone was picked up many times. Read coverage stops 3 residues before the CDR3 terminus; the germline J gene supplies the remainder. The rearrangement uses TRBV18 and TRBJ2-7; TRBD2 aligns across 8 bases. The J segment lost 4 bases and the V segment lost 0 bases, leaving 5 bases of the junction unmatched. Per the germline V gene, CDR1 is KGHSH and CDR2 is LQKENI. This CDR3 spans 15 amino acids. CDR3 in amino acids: CASSPPRLAGYEQYF. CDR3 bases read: TGTGCCAGCTCACCACCTCGGCTAGCGGGTTACGAG.

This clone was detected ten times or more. The CDR3 region is CASSVEAGGFTDTQYF. CDR3 DNA (partial): TGTGCCAGCAGCGTAGAAGCGGGAGGGTTCACAGATACG. V is TRBV9 and J is TRBJ2-3; TRBD2 matches at 10 bases. The read gets to within 3 residues of the CDR3 end, and the germline J gene fills in the rest. The CDR3 runs to 16 residues. With 0 bases clipped from V and 2 bases from J, the junction kept 3 bases outside the gene matches. Germline V gene sequence: CDR1 SGDLS, CDR2 YYNGEE.

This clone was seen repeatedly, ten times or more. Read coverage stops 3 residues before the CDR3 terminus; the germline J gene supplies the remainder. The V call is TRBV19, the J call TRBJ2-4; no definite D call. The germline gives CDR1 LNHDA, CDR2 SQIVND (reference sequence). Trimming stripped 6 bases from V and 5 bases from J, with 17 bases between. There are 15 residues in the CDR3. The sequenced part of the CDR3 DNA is TGTGCCAGTAGCAAACTGTACTTCGGTCAAAACATT. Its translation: CASSKLYFGQNI. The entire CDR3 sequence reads CASSKLYFGQNIQYF.

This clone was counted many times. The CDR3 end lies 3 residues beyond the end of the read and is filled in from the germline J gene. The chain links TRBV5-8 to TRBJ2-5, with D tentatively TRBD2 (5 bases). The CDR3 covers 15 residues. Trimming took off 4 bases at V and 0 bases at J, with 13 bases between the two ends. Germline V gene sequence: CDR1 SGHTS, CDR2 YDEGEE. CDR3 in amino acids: CASSPGLEYQETQYF. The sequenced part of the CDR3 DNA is TGTGCCAGCAGCCCCGGACTCGAGTACCAAGAGACC.

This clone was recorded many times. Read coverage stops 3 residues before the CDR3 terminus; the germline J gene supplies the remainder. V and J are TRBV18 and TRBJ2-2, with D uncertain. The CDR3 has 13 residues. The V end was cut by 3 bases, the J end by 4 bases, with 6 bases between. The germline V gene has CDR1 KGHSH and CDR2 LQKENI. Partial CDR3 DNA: TGTGCCAGCTCACCCTCGGGCACCGGGGAG. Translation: CASSPSGTGE. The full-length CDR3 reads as CASSPSGTGELFF.

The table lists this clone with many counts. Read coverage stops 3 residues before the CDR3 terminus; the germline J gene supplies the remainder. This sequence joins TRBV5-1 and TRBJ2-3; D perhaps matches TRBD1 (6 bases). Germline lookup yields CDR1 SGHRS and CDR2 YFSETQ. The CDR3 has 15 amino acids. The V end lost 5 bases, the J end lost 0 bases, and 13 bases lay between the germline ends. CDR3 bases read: TGCGCCAGCAGTCCAGGGGTTTCTAGCACAGATACG. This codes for CASSPGVSSTDT. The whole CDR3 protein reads CASSPGVSSTDTQYF.

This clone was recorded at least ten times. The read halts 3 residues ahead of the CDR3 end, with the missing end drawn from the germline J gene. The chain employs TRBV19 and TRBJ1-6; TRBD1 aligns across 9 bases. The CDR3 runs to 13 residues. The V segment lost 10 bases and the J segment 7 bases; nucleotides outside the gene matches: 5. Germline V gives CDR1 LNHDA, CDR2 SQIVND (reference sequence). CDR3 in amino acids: CATRDRENSPLHF. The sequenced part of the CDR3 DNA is TGTGCCACCAGGGACAGGGAGAATTCACCC.